The rows below give T cell receptor beta chains drawn from one sample of a study of shared clonotypes between healthy human individuals. TCRdb's table, derived via immunoSEQ multiplex PCR, lists solely in-frame clones and lacks some. The data show about 1 million clones, around 74% seen once. Sequenced sample: memory CD4+ T cells sorted from blood. The source of these receptors is a man between 18 and 35 years old in good health. CDR3s include the opening cysteine and the closing phenylalanine or tryptophan. The order of the fields is V gene, D gene, clone size, J gene, CDR3 protein, CDR3 DNA. The D gene is left open where the match is weak. Where a row states a size, it is once, few, many or the class of an expanded clone; other rows omit it.

TRBV5-8	-	-	TRBJ1-2	CASSFTGSYGYTF	TGTGCCAGCAGCTTTACAGGGTCCTATGGCTACACCTTC
TRBV5-1	-	-	TRBJ2-7	CASSLRDAASYEQYF	TGCGCCAGCAGCCTCCGGGACGCGGCATCATACGAGCAGTACTTC
TRBV28	-	once	TRBJ2-7	CASSTPPGEQYF	TGTGCCAGCAGTACGCCCCCGGGCGAGCAGTACTTC
TRBV27	-	-	TRBJ2-2	CASRRGGTGELFF	TGTGCCAGCAGAAGGGGGGGCACCGGGGAGCTGTTTTTT
TRBV11-3	-	few	TRBJ2-1	CASSLGTDYNEQFF	TGTGCCAGCAGCTTAGGAACAGATTACAATGAGCAGTTCTTC
TRBV5-4	-	-	TRBJ1-2	CASSTGSTRYYGYTF	TGTGCCAGCAGCACCGGTTCAACCCGATACTATGGCTACACCTTC
TRBV15	TRBD1	-	TRBJ1-1	CATSLGQGAPQEAFF	TGTGCCACCAGCTTAGGACAGGGGGCGCCCCAAGAAGCTTTCTTT
TRBV5-1	-	once	TRBJ2-7	CASSLVTGFSYEQYF	TGCGCCAGCAGCTTGGTGACGGGGTTCTCCTACGAGCAGTACTTC
TRBV11-2	-	-	TRBJ2-2	CASSLVSARGGTGELFF	TGTGCCAGCAGCTTAGTCAGCGCCCGAGGTGGCACCGGGGAGCTGTTTTTT
TRBV7-9	-	-	TRBJ1-2	CASSSQPGAGYGYTF	TGTGCCAGCAGCTCTCAGCCTGGCGCGGGGTATGGCTACACCTTC
TRBV28	-	-	TRBJ1-2	CASSSLEGYTF	TGTGCCAGCAGTTCCCTGGAGGGCTACACCTTC
TRBV5-1	-	-	TRBJ2-5	CASSLSLSLARETQYF	TGCGCCAGCAGCTTGTCTCTTAGTCTAGCTCGGGAGACCCAGTACTTC
TRBV5-1	-	-	TRBJ2-5	CASRGLTETQYF	TGCGCCAGCCGAGGGTTAACTGAGACCCAGTACTTC
TRBV7-9	-	-	TRBJ2-7	CASSFTAYEQYF	TGTGCCAGCAGTTTTACAGCCTACGAGCAGTACTTC
TRBV5-1	-	-	TRBJ1-1	CASSFGAASTEAFF	TGCGCCAGCAGCTTTGGGGCGGCCTCCACTGAAGCTTTCTTT
TRBV5-4	TRBD2	few	TRBJ2-3	CASSPGTSGAYTQYF	TGTGCCAGCAGCCCTGGTACTAGCGGGGCCTATACGCAGTATTTT
TRBV11-2	-	-	TRBJ1-2	CASSPGPGYGYTF	TGTGCCAGCAGCCCGGGGCCTGGCTATGGCTACACCTTC
TRBV5-6	-	-	TRBJ2-7	CASSRTWSSYEQYF	TGTGCCAGCAGCCGGACTTGGAGCTCCTACGAGCAGTACTTC
TRBV2	-	-	TRBJ1-5	CASSEAPKLNRNQPQHF	TGTGCCAGCAGTGAAGCGCCTAAGCTAAATAGGAATCAGCCCCAGCATTTT
TRBV29-1	-	-	TRBJ1-3	CSVVLVGNTIYF	TGCAGCGTTGTTCTAGTAGGGAACACCATATATTTT
TRBV11-2	-	-	TRBJ1-4	CASSLDELGTAELFF	TGTGCCAGCAGCTTAGATGAGTTAGGGACGGCGGAACTGTTTTTT
TRBV7-8	-	-	TRBJ2-1	CASSYANEQFF	TGTGCCAGCAGCTACGCCAATGAGCAGTTCTTC
TRBV4-1	-	once	TRBJ1-5	CASSQDSAGQNNQPQHF	TGCGCCAGCAGCCAAGATTCCGCCGGCCAAAACAATCAGCCCCAGCATTTT
TRBV29-1	-	-	TRBJ2-5	CSVEVAEETQYF	TGCAGCGTTGAGGTGGCGGAAGAGACCCAGTACTTC